This T cell receptor (beta chain) was profiled in a study of cytomegalovirus exposure and HLA in healthy donors. This CDR3 comprises 12 residues. Germline V gene sequence: CDR1 SGHVS, CDR2 FNYEAQ. Trimming took off 2 bases at V and 10 bases at J, with 8 bases between the two ends. 60 Vbeta and 13 Jbeta primers were used in PCR. Per the original data handling: An analysis performed later counted around 86 million unique TCR beta chains (approximately 10 million of them shared). Profiling relied on immunoSEQ multiplex PCR, and the TCRdb table lists in-frame clones only, not all of them. D and trimming were read from the DNA, whereas the V and J calls and clone size are those reported in that table. The table includes around 130,000 clones, 84% detected once.

The V gene is TRBV7-6, the J gene TRBJ1-4; D is possibly TRBD1 (5 bases). The sequence came from a woman aged 18 to 35 in good health and CMV-seropositive. Sequenced input: PBMCs. The CDR3, as DNA: TGTGCCAGCAGCTTACAGGGTGGAAAACTGTTTTTT. The encoded protein is CASSLQGGKLFF.